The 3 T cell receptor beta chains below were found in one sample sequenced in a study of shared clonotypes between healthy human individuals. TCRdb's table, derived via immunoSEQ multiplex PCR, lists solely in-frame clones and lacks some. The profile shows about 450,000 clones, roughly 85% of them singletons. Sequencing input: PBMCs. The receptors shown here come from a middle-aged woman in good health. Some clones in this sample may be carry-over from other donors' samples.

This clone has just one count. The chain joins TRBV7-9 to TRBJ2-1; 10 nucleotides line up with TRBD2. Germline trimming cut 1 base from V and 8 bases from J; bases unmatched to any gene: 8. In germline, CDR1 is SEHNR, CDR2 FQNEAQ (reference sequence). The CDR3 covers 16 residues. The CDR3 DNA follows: TGTGCCAGCAGCTTAGTGTCTAGCGGGAGCTTGGATGAGCAGTTCTTC. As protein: CASSLVSSGSLDEQFF.

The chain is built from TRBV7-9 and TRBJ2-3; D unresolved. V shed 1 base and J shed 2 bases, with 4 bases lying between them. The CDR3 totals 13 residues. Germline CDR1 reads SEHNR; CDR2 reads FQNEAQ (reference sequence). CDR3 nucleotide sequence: TGTGCCAGCAGCTTAGGTACCACAGATACGCAGTATTTT. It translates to CASSLGTTDTQYF. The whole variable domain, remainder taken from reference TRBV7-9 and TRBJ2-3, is DTGVSQNPRHKITKRGQNVTFRCDPISEHNRLYWYRQTLGQGPEFLTYFQNEAQLEKSRLLSDRFSAERPKGSFSTLEIQRTEQGDSAMYLCASSLGTTDTQYFGPGTRLTVL.

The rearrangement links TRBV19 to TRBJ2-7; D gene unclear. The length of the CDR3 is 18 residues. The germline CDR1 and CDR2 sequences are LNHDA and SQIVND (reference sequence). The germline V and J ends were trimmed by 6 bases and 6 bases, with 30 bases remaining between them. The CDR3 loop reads CASSPPQPFTATIGEQYF. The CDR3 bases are TGTGCCAGTAGCCCTCCCCAACCATTTACAGCTACTATCGGCGAGCAGTACTTC.